This T cell receptor (beta chain) was documented in a study of PD-L1 blockade in urothelial cancer (dated by TCRdb to about 2017). Regarding the complete study: All patients started therapy around 2014 and received atezolizumab 1,200 mg intravenously every 3 weeks. About 90% of the 29 patients were males with bladder-origin urothelial cancer, and about two thirds of the roughly 30 reported a prior smoking history. An ECOG performance status of 0 or 1 was recorded for the patients, and 0 to 3 prior chemotherapy regimens had been received by the patients. Blood samples were analyzed at two time points: 3 weeks after treatment start (second dose) and 6 weeks after treatment start. Blood samples gave median yields of 141,255 T cells and 83,000 or so unique TCRs, along with a median clonality of roughly 0.08. The study, an exploratory multi-omic analysis, examined somatic, immune and clinical correlates of response to PD-L1 blockade with atezolizumab in urothelial cancer. Pretreatment tumor samples, along with matched peripheral blood collected serially before and after atezolizumab treatment, underwent TCR sequencing. Progression-free survival longer than 6 months counted as durable clinical benefit, and TCR features were additionally tested against both progression-free and overall survival. In the same patients, pretreatment tumors underwent whole exome sequencing and RNA sequencing in addition to TCR sequencing. Durable clinical benefit was achieved by nine patients and was not achieved by 20 patients. Pretreatment blood TCR-seq was available for twenty-nine patients, at least one posttreatment blood collection was obtained for 25 or so patients, and tumor TCR-seq was available for 25 or so patients.

In the case of this clone: Its antigen has not been determined. Base qualities are missing; no much larger clone stands one base away.

The CDR3, cysteine through phenylalanine, is 16 amino acids long. The kept DNA is CDR3 alone, 48 bases in frame from the first base. Via the germline V gene, CDR1 is SGHRS and CDR2 YFSETQ. V has 0 bases trimmed and J has 3 bases trimmed; junction bases matching no gene number 6. The time point label, as the study defines it: pretreatment peripheral blood. The cohort included about 27 patients with locally advanced or metastatic urothelial carcinoma who were treated at Memorial Sloan Kettering on a trial protocol. Peripheral blood mononuclear cells were collected pretreatment and during treatment, at between 1 and 8 total time points per patient. The Qiagen DNeasy Blood extraction kit was used to purify genomic DNA from total PBMCs and tumor samples. PBMCs were collected pretreatment and during treatment, and were isolated and stored as previously described. The paper's findings and limits, for the study overall: At 3 weeks after the start of treatment, tumor-associated TCR clones in peripheral blood had expanded more in patients with durable benefit (n ≈ 24, p = 0.022). Improved progression-free and overall survival was found to be associated with pretreatment peripheral blood TCR clonality below the median. Because the sample size was small (n of about 29) and many of the analyses were exploratory, the results are meant to be hypothesis-generating.

Synthetic TCR analog templates were spiked into each PCR so that absolute template abundance could be estimated from read counts. The immunoSEQ assay used bias-controlled V and J gene primers to amplify TCRbeta CDR3 regions from genomic DNA. Sequencing of rearranged TCRbeta segments was done at approximately 20X coverage. In the source study's methods: Clustering was used to correct sequencing errors, and CDR3s were annotated against IMGT so that V, D and J genes could be assigned. Downstream analyses used only productive TCRbeta rearrangements and left out out-of-frame or stop-codon sequences. Clonality was calculated as one minus the Shannon entropy normalized by the log of the number of unique productive sequences. Fisher's exact test with Benjamini-Hochberg correction, using a cutoff of adjusted p below 0.01, was how clones that differed between time points or between blood and tumor were identified. As stored in TCRdb, this immuneACCESS dataset retains in-frame rearrangements with V and J assigned. A fraction of the clones does not appear; measured against another copy, unresolved V genes explain less than half of the discrepancy, and the remainder lacks a known reason. That table furnishes V, J and clone size, whereas the DNA furnished D and trimming. Present in this sample are about 52,000 clones, about 68% of which were seen just once. 4% of the sample is held by the ten biggest clonotypes.

The source of this sequence is a man in his 70s with urothelial cancer. The source material was PBMCs, sampled around atezolizumab (anti-PD-L1) treatment. This sequence uses TRBV5-1 and TRBJ2-1, and 7 junctional nucleotides match TRBD2. For the CDR3, the sequence is CASSLAAGEGYNEQFF. The sequenced DNA is TGCGCCAGCAGCTTGGCCGCGGGAGAGGGCTACAATGAGCAGTTCTTC.